Here is one T cell receptor (beta chain) with its context. The sample originates from a study of blood T cell repertoires in COVID-19. Study summary: COVID-19 samples from acute and convalescent phases originated in the United States, Italy and Spain. T cells, B-cell-depleted T cells, or PBMCs provided the cDNA or gDNA that served as material.

The germline V gene encodes CDR1 GTSNPN and CDR2 SVGIG (reference sequence). V was trimmed by 1 base and J by 9 bases, leaving 7 bases between them. The CDR3 has 11 amino acids. The age range of participants was roughly 18 to 90 years, with residence in some 25 US areas. How the authors handled the data: Estimation of nucleated cell counts was performed using reference gene primer amplification. The method was immunoSEQ multiplex PCR; TCRdb's version includes in-frame clones alone and lacks a portion of them. D and trimming come from the DNA, and the V and J calls and clone size come from that table. The data contain 220,000 or so clones, around 85% of them singletons.

V is TRBV30 and J is TRBJ2-4, with unresolved D. The sequence came from a woman in her thirties or forties with acute COVID-19. Sequencing was done on a sample of PBMCs or T cells enriched from blood (not recorded which). CDR3 DNA sequence: TGTGCCTGGAGTGATCTGAGCATTCAGTACTTC. Translation gives CAWSDLSIQYF. The whole variable domain, filled in from reference TRBV30 and TRBJ2-4, reads SQTIHQWPATLVQPVGSPLSLECTVEGTSNPNLYWYRQAAGRGLQLLFYSVGIGQISSEVPQNLSASRPQDRQFILSSKKLLLSDSGFYLCAWSDLSIQYFGAGTRLSVL.